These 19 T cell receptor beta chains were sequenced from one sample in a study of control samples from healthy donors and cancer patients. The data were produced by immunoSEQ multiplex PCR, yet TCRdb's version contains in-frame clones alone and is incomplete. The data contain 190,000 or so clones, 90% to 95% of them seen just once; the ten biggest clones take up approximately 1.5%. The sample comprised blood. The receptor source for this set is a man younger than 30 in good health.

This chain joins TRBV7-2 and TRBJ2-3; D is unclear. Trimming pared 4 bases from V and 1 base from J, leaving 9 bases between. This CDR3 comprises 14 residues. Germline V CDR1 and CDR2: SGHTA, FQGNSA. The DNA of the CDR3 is TGTGCCAGCAGCTACGAATCGGGCACAGATACGCAGTATTTT. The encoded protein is CASSYESGTDTQYF.

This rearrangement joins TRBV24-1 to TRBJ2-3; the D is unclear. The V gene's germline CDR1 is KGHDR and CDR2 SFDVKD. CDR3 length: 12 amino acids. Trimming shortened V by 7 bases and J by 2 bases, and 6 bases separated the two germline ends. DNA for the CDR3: TGTGCCACCAGAGACACCACAGATACGCAGTATTTT. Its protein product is CATRDTTDTQYF.

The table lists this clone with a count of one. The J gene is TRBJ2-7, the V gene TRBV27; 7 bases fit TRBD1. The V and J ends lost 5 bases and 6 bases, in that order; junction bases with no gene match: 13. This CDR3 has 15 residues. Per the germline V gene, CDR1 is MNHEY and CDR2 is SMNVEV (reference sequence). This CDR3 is CASSPDPTGTGEQYF. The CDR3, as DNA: TGTGCCAGCAGTCCAGACCCGACAGGGACCGGCGAGCAGTACTTC.

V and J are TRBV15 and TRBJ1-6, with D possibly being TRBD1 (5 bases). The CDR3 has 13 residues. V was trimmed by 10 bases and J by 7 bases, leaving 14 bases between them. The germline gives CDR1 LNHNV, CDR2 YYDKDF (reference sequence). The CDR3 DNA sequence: TGTGCCAGTGACCGGGACGGCAATTCACCCCTCCACTTT. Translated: CASDRDGNSPLHF.

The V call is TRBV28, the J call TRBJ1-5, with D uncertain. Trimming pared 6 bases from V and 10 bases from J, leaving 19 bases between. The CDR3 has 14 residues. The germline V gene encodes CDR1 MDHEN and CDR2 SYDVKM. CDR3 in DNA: TGTGCCAGCAGCCGCCCCGGTGATCCTAACCCCCAGCATTTT. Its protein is CASSRPGDPNPQHF.

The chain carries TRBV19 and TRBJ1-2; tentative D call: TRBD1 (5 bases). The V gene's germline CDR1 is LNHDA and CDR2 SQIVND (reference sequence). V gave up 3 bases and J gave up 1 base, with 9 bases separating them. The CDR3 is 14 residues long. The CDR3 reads CASSIFQGNYGYTF. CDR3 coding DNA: TGTGCCAGTAGTATTTTCCAGGGTAACTATGGCTACACCTTC.

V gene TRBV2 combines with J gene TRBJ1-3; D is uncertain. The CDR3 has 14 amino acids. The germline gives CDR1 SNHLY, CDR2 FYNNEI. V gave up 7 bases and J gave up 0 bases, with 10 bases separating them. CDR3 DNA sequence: TGTGCCAGCACGCCGTGGTTCTCTGGAAACACCATATATTTT. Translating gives CASTPWFSGNTIYF.

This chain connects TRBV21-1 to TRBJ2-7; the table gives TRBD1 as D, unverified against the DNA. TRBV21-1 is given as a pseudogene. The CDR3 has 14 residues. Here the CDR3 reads CAILKTSGDYEQYF. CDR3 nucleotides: TGTGCCATCCTAAAGACCTCAGGGGACTACGAGCAGTACTTC.

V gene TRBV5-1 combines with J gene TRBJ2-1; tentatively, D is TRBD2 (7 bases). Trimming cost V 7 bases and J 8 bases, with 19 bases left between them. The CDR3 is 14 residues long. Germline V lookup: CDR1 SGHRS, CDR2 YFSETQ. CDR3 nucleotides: TGCGCCAGCGGCCCGGGGGGCTCGGGGGATGAGCAGTTCTTC. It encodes CASGPGGSGDEQFF.

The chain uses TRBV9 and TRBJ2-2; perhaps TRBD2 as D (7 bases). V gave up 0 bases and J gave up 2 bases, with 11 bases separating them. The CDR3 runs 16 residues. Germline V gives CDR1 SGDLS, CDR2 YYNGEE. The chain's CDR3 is CASSVEGDYNTGELFF. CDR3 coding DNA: TGTGCCAGCAGCGTAGAGGGGGACTATAACACCGGGGAGCTGTTTTTT. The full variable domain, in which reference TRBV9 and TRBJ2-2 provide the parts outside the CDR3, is DSGVTQTPKHLITATGQRVTLRCSPRSGDLSVYWYQQSLDQGLQFLIQYYNGEERAKGNILERFSAQQFPDLHSELNLSSLELGDSALYFCASSVEGDYNTGELFFGEGSRLTVL.

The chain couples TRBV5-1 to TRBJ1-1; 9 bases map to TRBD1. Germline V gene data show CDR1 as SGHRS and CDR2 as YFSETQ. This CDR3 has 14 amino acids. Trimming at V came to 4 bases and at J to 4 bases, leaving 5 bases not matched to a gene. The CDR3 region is CASSADRGTTEAFF. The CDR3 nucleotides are TGCGCCAGCAGCGCGGACAGGGGAACCACTGAAGCTTTCTTT.

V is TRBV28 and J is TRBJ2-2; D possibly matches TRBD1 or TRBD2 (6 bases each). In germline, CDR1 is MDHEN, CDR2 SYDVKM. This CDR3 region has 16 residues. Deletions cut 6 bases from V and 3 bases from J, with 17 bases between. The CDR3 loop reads CASSSLRGQDTGELFF. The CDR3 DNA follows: TGTGCCAGCAGCTCCTTGCGGGGACAAGACACCGGGGAGCTGTTTTTT. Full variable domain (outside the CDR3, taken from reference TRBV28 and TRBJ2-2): DVKVTQSSRYLVKRTGEKVFLECVQDMDHENMFWYRQDPGLGLRLIYFSYDVKMKEKGDIPEGYSVSREKKERFSLILESASTNQTSMYLCASSSLRGQDTGELFFGEGSRLTVL.

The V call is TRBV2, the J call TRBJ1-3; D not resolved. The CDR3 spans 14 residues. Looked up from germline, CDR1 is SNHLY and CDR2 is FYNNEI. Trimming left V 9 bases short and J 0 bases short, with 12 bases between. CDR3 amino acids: CASQLLLSGNTIYF. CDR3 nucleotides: TGTGCCAGTCAGCTTCTGCTCTCTGGAAACACCATATATTTT.

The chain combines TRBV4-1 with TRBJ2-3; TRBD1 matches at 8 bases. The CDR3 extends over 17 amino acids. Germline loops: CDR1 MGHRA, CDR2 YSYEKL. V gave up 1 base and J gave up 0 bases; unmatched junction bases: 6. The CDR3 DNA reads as TGCGCCAGCAGCCAAGCCCAGACAGGGGTTAGCACAGATACGCAGTATTTT. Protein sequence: CASSQAQTGVSTDTQYF.

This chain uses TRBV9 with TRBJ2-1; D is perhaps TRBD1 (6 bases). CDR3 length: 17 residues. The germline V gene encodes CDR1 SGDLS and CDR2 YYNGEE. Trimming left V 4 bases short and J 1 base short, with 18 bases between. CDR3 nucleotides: TGTGCCAGCAGCATAAGGGGAGACAGGTTATCCTACAATGAGCAGTTCTTC. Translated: CASSIRGDRLSYNEQFF.

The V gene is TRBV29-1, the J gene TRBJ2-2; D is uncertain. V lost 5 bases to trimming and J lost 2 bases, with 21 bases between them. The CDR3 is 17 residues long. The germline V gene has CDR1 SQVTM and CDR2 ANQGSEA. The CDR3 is CSVPTGTDSLNTGELFF. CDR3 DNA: TGCAGCGTTCCAACCGGCACAGATTCTTTAAACACCGGGGAGCTGTTTTTT.

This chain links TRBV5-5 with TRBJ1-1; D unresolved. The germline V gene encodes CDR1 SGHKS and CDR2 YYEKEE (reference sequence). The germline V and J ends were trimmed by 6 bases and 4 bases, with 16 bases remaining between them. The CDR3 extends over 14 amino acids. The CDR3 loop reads CASNPLIGSTEAFF. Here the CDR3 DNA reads TGTGCCAGCAACCCTTTAATAGGGTCCACTGAAGCTTTCTTT.

The CDR3 nucleotides read TGTGCCAGCAGCCCCGGACAGGGATCTTCTAATGAAAAACTGTTTTTT. Translation: CASSPGQGSSNEKLFF. The chain employs TRBV7-9 and TRBJ1-4, with 8 positions matching TRBD1. The CDR3 length is 16 residues. Per the germline V gene, CDR1 is SEHNR and CDR2 is FQNEAQ (reference sequence). The V gene end was trimmed by 5 bases and the J gene end by 3 bases; junction bases not matched to a gene: 8.

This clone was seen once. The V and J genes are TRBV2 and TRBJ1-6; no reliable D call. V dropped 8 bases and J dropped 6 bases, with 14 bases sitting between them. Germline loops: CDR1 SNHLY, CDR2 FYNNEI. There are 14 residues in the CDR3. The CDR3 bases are TGTGCCAGCCTCGGAGGGAGCCTTAATTCACCCCTCCACTTT. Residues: CASLGGSLNSPLHF.